The 18 T cell receptor beta chains below all came from one sample that was sequenced in a study of CD8 T cells in Susac syndrome. Random-hexamer reverse transcription was applied to roughly 0.5 to 1 ug RNA. TCRdb processed the immunoSEQ multiplex PCR reads anew with MiXCR; each CDR3 protein has one entry. This table has 85,000 to 95,000 distinct CDR3 sequences, about 94% appearing once. Sequencing was performed on CD4+ T cells from PBMCs. The receptors derive from a human donor with Susac syndrome.

The chain is built from TRBV7-2 and TRBJ1-5; TRBD1 matches 7 bases. The V segment lost 5 bases and the J segment 7 bases; nucleotides outside the gene matches: 5. The CDR3 totals 13 residues. The germline gives CDR1 SGHTA, CDR2 FQGNSA. The CDR3 region is CASSTGVGQPQHF. CDR3 coding DNA: TGTGCCAGCAGCACAGGGGTAGGCCAGCCCCAGCATTTT.

This chain uses TRBV30 with TRBJ1-5; 8 nucleotides match TRBD1. This CDR3 region has 16 residues. Trimming removed 2 bases from V and 7 bases from J; junction bases left unmatched: 13. Germline V CDR1 and CDR2: GTSNPN, SVGIG (reference sequence). The CDR3 region is CAWSTRLPGGGQPQHF. CDR3 DNA sequence: TGTGCCTGGAGTACCAGGCTACCAGGGGGCGGCCAGCCCCAGCATTTT.

The chain is built from TRBV6-4 and TRBJ1-4, with D unresolved. Germline CDR1 and CDR2: MRHNA and SNTAGT. The CDR3 loop spans 14 amino acids. The ends were cut back, 4 bases at V and 10 bases at J, with 16 bases in the middle. The CDR3 loop is CASSADVRRRKLFF. CDR3 bases: TGTGCCAGCAGTGCCGACGTTCGGAGGCGAAAACTGTTTTTT.

The chain joins TRBV7-9 to TRBJ2-5; D not resolved. CDR1 and CDR2 from the germline V gene are SEHNR and FQNEAQ (reference sequence). Trimming took 4 bases from V and 6 from J, leaving 6 bases between them. CDR3 length: 11 amino acids. Here the CDR3 reads CASSYLQTQYF. DNA of the CDR3: TGTGCCAGCAGCTATTTACAGACCCAGTACTTC.

This chain uses TRBV29-1 with TRBJ1-2; D perhaps matches TRBD1 (5 bases). The CDR3 runs to 15 residues. Trimming cost V 5 bases and J 2 bases, with 18 bases left between them. Germline V gives CDR1 SQVTM, CDR2 ANQGSEA. The CDR3 coding sequence is TGCAGCGTTATCCACCCCGGGGGAGGGAACTATGGCTACACCTTC. Encoded protein: CSVIHPGGGNYGYTF.

The gene calls are TRBV5-4 and TRBJ1-1, with D perhaps TRBD1 (6 bases). Per germline, CDR1 SGHNT and CDR2 YYREEE (reference sequence). CDR3 length: 15 residues. Trimming left V 4 bases short and J 3 bases short, with 16 bases between. CDR3 nucleotide sequence: TGTGCCAGCAGCATACCGACAGGCCGGGACACTGAAGCTTTCTTT. This sequence encodes CASSIPTGRDTEAFF. The whole variable domain, remainder taken from reference TRBV5-4 and TRBJ1-1, is ETGVTQSPTHLIKTRGQQVTLRCSSQSGHNTVSWYQQALGQGPQFIFQYYREEENGRGNFPPRFSGLQFPNYSSELNVNALELDDSALYLCASSIPTGRDTEAFFGQGTRLTVV.

The chain joins TRBV28 to TRBJ2-7, with a weak D call TRBD2 (5 bases). The V end lost 5 bases, the J end lost 5 bases, and 10 bases lay between the germline ends. Germline CDR1 is MDHEN and CDR2 is SYDVKM. The CDR3 has 12 residues. The CDR3 DNA sequence: TGTGCCAGCAGTGAGGGTGTCCACGAGCAGTACTTC. Translation: CASSEGVHEQYF.

The CDR3 loop is CASSVGQGAPGGYTF. The CDR3 coding sequence is TGTGCCAGCAGCGTGGGACAGGGGGCCCCTGGAGGCTACACCTTC. This sequence joins TRBV9 and TRBJ1-2; 12 positions match TRBD1. This CDR3 region has 15 residues. CDR1 and CDR2 (germline): SGDLS, YYNGEE. After removal of 2 bases from V and 8 bases from J, the junction contained 7 bases not matched to a gene.

The chain combines TRBV20-1 with TRBJ2-7; no clear D. Trimming removed 4 bases from V and 0 bases from J, with 10 bases in between. CDR3 length: 13 amino acids. CDR1 and CDR2 (germline): DFQATT, SNEGSKA (reference sequence). CDR3 sequence reads: CSATTSHSYEQYF. The CDR3 bases are TGCAGTGCTACCACATCCCACTCCTACGAGCAGTACTTC.

This clonotype was detected only once. This sequence joins TRBV30 and TRBJ1-1; D is unclear. Germline V gene sequence: CDR1 GTSNPN, CDR2 SVGIG (reference sequence). The V and J ends lost 4 bases and 10 bases respectively, with 13 bases between them. The CDR3 is made up of 11 amino acids. CDR3 in amino acids: CAWKPGNGAFF. The CDR3 DNA sequence: TGTGCCTGGAAGCCGGGGAACGGAGCTTTCTTT.

The chain combines TRBV7-2 with TRBJ2-7; unclear D gene. CDR3 length: 12 amino acids. Trimming shortened V by 1 base and J by 3 bases, and 4 bases separated the two germline ends. In germline, CDR1 is SGHTA, CDR2 FQGNSA. As DNA, the CDR3 is TGTGCCAGCAGCTTAGGGGTCTACGAGCAGTACTTC. It translates to CASSLGVYEQYF. Based on the CDR3 plus reference TRBV7-2 and TRBJ2-7, the full variable domain is GAGVSQSPSNKVTEKGKDVELRCDPISGHTALYWYRQSLGQGLEFLIYFQGNSAPDKSGLPSDRFSAERTGGSVSTLTIQRTQQEDSAVYLCASSLGVYEQYFGPGTRLTVT.

The V and J genes are TRBV7-9 and TRBJ1-2; 7 bases align to TRBD1. Germline CDR1 is SEHNR and CDR2 is FQNEAQ (reference sequence). This CDR3 is built from 14 residues. J lost 7 bases, V lost 5 bases, and 10 bases had no gene match. The CDR3 reads CASSPSGQEGGYTF. CDR3 bases: TGTGCCAGCAGCCCTTCCGGACAGGAAGGTGGCTACACCTTC.

This rearrangement joins TRBV7-9 to TRBJ1-2, with D possibly TRBD1 on 6 matching bases. Germline V gene sequence: CDR1 SEHNR, CDR2 FQNEAQ (reference sequence). The CDR3 is 15 amino acids. V was cut by 11 bases and J by 3 bases, with 22 bases left in between. CDR3 sequence (DNA): TGTGCCCCCCAGGGTGGGCCAGGGGAGGACTATGGCTACACCTTC. Protein: CAPQGGPGEDYGYTF.

The CDR3 nucleotides are TGTGCCAGCAGCTTAGAAATGGGCTCGATGCAGTTCTTC. It codes for CASSLEMGSMQFF. The chain has TRBV7-9 and TRBJ2-1; unclear D gene. Trimming took 1 base from V and 12 from J, leaving 13 bases between them. The CDR3 loop spans 13 amino acids. Germline V gene sequence: CDR1 SEHNR, CDR2 FQNEAQ (reference sequence). Full variable domain (outside the CDR3, taken from reference TRBV7-9 and TRBJ2-1): DTGVSQNPRHKITKRGQNVTFRCDPISEHNRLYWYRQTLGQGPEFLTYFQNEAQLEKSRLLSDRFSAERPKGSFSTLEIQRTEQGDSAMYLCASSLEMGSMQFFGPGTRLTVL.

The gene calls are TRBV5-1 and TRBJ2-2; D uncertain. In germline, CDR1 is SGHRS, CDR2 YFSETQ. Trimming stripped 5 bases from V and 1 base from J, with 9 bases between. This CDR3 contains 14 residues. The CDR3 sequence: CASRQTMNTGELFF. The CDR3 DNA follows: TGCGCCAGCAGGCAGACCATGAACACCGGGGAGCTGTTTTTT.

This chain uses TRBV6-6 with TRBJ2-2, with a tentative D call TRBD1 (5 bases). Germline V gives CDR1 MNHNY, CDR2 SVGAGI (reference sequence). The length of the CDR3 is 15 residues. V dropped 4 bases and J dropped 4 bases, with 13 bases sitting between them. The CDR3 nucleotides are TGTGCCAGCAGTTTGCGGCAGGGAACCACCGGGGAGCTGTTTTTT. Its protein is CASSLRQGTTGELFF.

The chain carries TRBV21-1 and TRBJ2-7; the table's D call of TRBD1 was not tested on the DNA. TRBV21-1 is marked as a pseudogene. The CDR3 runs 13 residues. In nucleotides, the CDR3 is TGTGCCAGCAGCCGACAGGGATCCTCCGAGCAGTACTTC. As protein: CASSRQGSSEQYF.

The genes are TRBV9 and TRBJ2-1; 7 bases fit TRBD2. Per the germline V gene, CDR1 is SGDLS and CDR2 is YYNGEE. Trimming cost V 4 bases and J 7 bases; bases outside gene matches: 14. This CDR3 region has 16 residues. The CDR3 is CASSHPVGGKVNEQFF. The CDR3 DNA sequence: TGTGCCAGCAGCCACCCAGTCGGGGGGAAGGTAAATGAGCAGTTCTTC. The whole variable domain, remainder taken from reference TRBV9 and TRBJ2-1, is DSGVTQTPKHLITATGQRVTLRCSPRSGDLSVYWYQQSLDQGLQFLIQYYNGEERAKGNILERFSAQQFPDLHSELNLSSLELGDSALYFCASSHPVGGKVNEQFFGPGTRLTVL.